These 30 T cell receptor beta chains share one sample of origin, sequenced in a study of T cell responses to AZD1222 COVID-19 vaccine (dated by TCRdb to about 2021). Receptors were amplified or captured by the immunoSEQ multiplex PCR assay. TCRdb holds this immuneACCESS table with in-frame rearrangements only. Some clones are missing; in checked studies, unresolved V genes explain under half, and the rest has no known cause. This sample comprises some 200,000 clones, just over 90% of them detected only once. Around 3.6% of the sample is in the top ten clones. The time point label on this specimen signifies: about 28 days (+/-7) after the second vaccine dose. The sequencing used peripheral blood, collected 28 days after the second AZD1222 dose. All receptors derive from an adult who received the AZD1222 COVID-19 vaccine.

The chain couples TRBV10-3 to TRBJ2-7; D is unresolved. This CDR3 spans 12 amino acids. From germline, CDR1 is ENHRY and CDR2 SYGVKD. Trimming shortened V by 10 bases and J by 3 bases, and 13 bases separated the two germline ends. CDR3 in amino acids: CANAPDGYEQYF. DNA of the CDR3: TGTGCCAACGCCCCAGATGGCTACGAGCAGTACTTC.

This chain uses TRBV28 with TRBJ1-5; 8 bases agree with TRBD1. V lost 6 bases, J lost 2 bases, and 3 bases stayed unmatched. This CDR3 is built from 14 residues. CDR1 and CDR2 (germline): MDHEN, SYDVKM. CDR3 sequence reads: CASRTGEGNQPQHF. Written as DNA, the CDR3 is TGTGCCAGCAGGACAGGGGAGGGCAATCAGCCCCAGCATTTT. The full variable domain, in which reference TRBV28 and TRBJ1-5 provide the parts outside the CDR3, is DVKVTQSSRYLVKRTGEKVFLECVQDMDHENMFWYRQDPGLGLRLIYFSYDVKMKEKGDIPEGYSVSREKKERFSLILESASTNQTSMYLCASRTGEGNQPQHFGDGTRLSIL.

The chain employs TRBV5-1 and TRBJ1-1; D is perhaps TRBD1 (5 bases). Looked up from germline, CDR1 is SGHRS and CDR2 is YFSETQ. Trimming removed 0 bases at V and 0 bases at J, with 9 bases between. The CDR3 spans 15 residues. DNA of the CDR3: TGCGCCAGCAGCTTGGTTGGGGGGGTGAACACTGAAGCTTTCTTT. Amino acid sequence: CASSLVGGVNTEAFF.

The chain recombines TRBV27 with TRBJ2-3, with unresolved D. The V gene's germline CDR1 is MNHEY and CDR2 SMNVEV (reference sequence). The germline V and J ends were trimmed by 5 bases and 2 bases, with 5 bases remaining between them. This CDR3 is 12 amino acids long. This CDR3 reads CASSLPTDTQYF. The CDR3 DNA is TGTGCCAGCAGTCTCCCCACAGATACGCAGTATTTT.

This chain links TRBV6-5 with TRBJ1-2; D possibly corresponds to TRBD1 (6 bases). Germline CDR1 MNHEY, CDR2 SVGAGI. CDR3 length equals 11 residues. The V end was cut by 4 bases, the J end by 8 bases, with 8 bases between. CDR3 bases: TGTGCCAGCAGTTTTGGGGGCGGCTACACCTTC. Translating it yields CASSFGGGYTF.

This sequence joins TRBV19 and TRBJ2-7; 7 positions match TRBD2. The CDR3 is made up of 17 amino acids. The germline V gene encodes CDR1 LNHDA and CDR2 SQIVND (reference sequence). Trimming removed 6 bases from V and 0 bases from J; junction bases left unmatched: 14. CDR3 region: CASSPSPPAGYSYEQYF. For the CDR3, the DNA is TGTGCCAGTAGCCCCTCCCCGCCAGCGGGGTACTCCTACGAGCAGTACTTC. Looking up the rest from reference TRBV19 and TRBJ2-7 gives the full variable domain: DGGITQSPKYLFRKEGQNVTLSCEQNLNHDAMYWYRQDPGQGLRLIYYSQIVNDFQKGDIAEGYSVSREKKESFPLTVTSAQKNPTAFYLCASSPSPPAGYSYEQYFGPGTRLTVT.

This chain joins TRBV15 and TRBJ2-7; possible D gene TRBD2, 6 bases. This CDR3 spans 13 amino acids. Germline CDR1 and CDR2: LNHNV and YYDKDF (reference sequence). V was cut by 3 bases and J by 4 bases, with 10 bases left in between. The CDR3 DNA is TGTGCCACCAGCAGGGGACTCCTATACGAGCAGTACTTC. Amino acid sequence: CATSRGLLYEQYF.

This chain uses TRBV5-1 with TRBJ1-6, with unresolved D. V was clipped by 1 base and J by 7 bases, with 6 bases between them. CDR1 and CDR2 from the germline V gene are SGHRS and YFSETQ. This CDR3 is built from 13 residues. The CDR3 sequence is CASSLTENSPLHF. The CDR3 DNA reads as TGCGCCAGCAGCTTGACAGAGAATTCACCCCTCCACTTT. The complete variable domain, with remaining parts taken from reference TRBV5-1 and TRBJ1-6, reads KAGVTQTPRYLIKTRGQQVTLSCSPISGHRSVSWYQQTPGQGLQFLFEYFSETQRNKGNFPGRFSGRQFSNSRSEMNVSTLELGDSALYLCASSLTENSPLHFGNGTRLTVT.

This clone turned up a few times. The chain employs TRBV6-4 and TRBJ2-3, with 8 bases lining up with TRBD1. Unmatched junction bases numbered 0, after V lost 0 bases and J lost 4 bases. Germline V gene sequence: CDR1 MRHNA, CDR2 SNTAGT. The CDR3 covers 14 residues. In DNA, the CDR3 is TGTGCCAGCAGTGACTCGACAGGGGCAGATACGCAGTATTTT. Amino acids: CASSDSTGADTQYF.

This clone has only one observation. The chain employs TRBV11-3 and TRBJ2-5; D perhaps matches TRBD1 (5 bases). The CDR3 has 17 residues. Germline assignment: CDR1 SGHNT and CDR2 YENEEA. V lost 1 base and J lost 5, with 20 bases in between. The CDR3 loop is CASSLVVTELRRETQYF. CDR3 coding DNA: TGTGCCAGCAGCTTAGTTGTGACAGAACTTCGAAGGGAGACCCAGTACTTC.

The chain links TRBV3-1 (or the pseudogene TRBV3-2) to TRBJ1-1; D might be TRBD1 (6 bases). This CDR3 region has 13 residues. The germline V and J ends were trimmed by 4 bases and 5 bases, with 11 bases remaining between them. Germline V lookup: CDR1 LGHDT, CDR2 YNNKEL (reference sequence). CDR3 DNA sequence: TGTGCCAGCAGCCCAACAGGGCGGACTGAAGCTTTCTTT. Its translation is CASSPTGRTEAFF.

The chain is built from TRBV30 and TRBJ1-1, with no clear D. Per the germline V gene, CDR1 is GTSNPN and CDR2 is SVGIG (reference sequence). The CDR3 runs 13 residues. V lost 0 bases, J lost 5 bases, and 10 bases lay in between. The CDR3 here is CAWSVGSGTEAFF. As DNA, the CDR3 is TGTGCCTGGAGTGTGGGTTCGGGGACTGAAGCTTTCTTT.

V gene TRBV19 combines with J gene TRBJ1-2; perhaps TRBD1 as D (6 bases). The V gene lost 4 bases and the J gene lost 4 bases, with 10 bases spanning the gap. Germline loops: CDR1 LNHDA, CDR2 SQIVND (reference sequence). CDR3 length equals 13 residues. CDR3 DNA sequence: TGTGCCAGTAGTAACACAGGGATCTATGGCTACACCTTC. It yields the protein CASSNTGIYGYTF.

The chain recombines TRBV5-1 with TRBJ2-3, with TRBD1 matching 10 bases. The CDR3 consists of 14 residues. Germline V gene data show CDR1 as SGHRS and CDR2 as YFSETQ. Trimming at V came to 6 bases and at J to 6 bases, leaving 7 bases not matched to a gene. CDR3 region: CASTSTGGSDTQYF. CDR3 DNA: TGCGCCAGCACCTCGACAGGGGGCTCGGATACGCAGTATTTT.

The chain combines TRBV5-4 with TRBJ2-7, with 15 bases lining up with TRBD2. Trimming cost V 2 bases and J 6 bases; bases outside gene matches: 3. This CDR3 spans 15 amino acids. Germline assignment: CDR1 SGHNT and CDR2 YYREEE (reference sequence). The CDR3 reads CASSFGLAGGIEQYF. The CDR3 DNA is TGTGCCAGCAGCTTCGGACTAGCGGGAGGGATCGAGCAGTACTTC.

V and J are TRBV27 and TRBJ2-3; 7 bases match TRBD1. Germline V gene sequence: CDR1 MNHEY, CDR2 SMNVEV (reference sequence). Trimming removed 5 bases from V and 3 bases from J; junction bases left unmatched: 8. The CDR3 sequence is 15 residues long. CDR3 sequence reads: CASSPDRVETDTQYF. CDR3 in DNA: TGTGCCAGCAGTCCCGACAGGGTCGAGACAGATACGCAGTATTTT.

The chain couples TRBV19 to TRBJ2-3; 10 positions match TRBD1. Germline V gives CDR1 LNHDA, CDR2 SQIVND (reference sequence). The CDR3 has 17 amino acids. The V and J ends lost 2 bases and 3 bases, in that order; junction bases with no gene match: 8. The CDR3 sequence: CASSIRSPGQGTDTQYF. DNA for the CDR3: TGTGCCAGTAGTATAAGGTCCCCGGGACAGGGGACAGATACGCAGTATTTT.

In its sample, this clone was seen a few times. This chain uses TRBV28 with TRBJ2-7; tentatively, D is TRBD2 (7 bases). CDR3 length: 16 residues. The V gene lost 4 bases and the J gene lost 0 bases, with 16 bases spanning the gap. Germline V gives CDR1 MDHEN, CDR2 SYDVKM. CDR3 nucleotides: TGTGCCAGCAGTTCCCCCTGGGGAGGGGGCTCCTACGAGCAGTACTTC. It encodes CASSSPWGGGSYEQYF.

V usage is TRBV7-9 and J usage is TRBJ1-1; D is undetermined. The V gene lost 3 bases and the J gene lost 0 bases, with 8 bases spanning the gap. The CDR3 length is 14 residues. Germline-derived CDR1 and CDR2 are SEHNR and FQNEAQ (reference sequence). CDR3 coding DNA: TGTGCCAGCAGCTTCGGCCAGATGAACACTGAAGCTTTCTTT. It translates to CASSFGQMNTEAFF.

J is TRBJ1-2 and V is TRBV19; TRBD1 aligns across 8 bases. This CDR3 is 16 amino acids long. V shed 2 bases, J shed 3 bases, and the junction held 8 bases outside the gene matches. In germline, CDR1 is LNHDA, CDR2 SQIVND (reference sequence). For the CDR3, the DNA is TGTGCCAGTAGTATAAGGGACAGGAGGTCCTACTATGGCTACACCTTC. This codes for CASSIRDRRSYYGYTF.

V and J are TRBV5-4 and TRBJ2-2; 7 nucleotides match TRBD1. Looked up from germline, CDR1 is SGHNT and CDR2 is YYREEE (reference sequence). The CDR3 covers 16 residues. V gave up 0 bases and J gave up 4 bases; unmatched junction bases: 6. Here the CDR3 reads CASSLAQPGGTGELFF. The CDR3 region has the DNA TGTGCCAGCAGCTTGGCCCAGCCAGGGGGCACCGGGGAGCTGTTTTTT.

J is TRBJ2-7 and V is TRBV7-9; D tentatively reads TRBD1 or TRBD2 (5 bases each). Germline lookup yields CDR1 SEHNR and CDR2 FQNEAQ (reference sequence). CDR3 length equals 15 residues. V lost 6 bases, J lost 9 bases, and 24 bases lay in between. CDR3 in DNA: TGTGCCAGCAGTCCGCCCGGGACCAACCACCCCGGGCAGTACTTC. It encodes CASSPPGTNHPGQYF.

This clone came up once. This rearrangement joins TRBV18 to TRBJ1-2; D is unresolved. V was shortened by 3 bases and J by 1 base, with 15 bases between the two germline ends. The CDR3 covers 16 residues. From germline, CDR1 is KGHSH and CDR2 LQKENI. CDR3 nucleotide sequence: TGTGCCAGCTCACCCCCCACGCCGGGCCTTAACTATGGCTACACCTTC. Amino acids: CASSPPTPGLNYGYTF.

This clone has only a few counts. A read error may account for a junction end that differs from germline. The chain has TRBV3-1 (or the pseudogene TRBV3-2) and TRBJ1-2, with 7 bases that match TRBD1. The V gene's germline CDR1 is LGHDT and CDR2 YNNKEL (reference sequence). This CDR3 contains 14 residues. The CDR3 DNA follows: TGTGCCAGCAGCCAACGCCGGGACAGAGCCCCTACCATCTTC. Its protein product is CASSQRRDRAPTIF.

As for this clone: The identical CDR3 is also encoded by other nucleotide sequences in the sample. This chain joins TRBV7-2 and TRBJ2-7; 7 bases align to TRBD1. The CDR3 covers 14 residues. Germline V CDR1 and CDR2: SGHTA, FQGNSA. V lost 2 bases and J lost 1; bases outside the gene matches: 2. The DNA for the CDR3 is TGTGCCAGCAGCTTAAGGGACAGATCCTACGAGCAGTACTTC. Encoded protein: CASSLRDRSYEQYF.

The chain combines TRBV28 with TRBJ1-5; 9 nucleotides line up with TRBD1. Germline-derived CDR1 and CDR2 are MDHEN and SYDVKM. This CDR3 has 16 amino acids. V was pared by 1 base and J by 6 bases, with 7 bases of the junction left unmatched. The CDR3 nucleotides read TGTGCCAGCAGTTTATTTCAGGACAGGGGTCGTCAGCCCCAGCATTTT. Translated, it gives CASSLFQDRGRQPQHF.

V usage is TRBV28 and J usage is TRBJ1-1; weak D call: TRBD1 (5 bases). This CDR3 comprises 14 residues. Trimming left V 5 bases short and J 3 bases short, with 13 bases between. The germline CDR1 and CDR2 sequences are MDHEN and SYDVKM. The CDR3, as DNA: TGTGCCAGCAGTGTACCAGGGAGGGACACTGAAGCTTTCTTT. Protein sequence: CASSVPGRDTEAFF.

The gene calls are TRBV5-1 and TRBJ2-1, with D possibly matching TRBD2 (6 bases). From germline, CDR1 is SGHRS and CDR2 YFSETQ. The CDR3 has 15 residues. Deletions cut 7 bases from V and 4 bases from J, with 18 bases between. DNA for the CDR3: TGCGCCAGCCGGAAAACTAGCTTGGGGTACAATGAGCAGTTCTTC. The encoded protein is CASRKTSLGYNEQFF.

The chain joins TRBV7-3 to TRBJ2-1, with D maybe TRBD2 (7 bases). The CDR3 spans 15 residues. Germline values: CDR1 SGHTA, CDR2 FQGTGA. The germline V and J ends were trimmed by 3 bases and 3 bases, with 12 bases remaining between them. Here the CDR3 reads CASSFRAGHYNEQFF. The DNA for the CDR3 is TGTGCCAGCAGCTTTAGAGCGGGACACTACAATGAGCAGTTCTTC.

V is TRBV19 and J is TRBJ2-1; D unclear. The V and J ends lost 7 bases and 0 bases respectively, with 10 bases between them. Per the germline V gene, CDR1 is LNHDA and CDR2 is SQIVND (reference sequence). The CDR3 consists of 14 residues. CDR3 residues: CASKRGSSYNEQFF. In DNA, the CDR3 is TGTGCCAGTAAACGCGGATCCTCCTACAATGAGCAGTTCTTC.